The subject of this entry is one TCR beta chain. The data derive from a study of identifying expanded T cells in peripheral blood. TCRdb's copy holds only in-frame clones and misses some; the assay was immunoSEQ multiplex PCR. The sample lists some 72,000 clones, under 90% occurring once. Sequenced input: blood. The origin of this receptor is a person between 18 and 75 years old in good health.

The CDR3 protein is CASSYSHGTVETQYF. The CDR3 nucleotides are TGTGCCAGCAGTTACTCTCATGGGACAGTGGAGACCCAGTACTTC. V and J are TRBV6-5 and TRBJ2-5, with TRBD1 matching over 7 bases. V trimming: 0 bases; J trimming: 5 bases; junction bases outside the gene matches: 6. The germline CDR1 and CDR2 sequences are MNHEY and SVGAGI. The CDR3 covers 15 residues.